The 7 T cell receptor beta chains below all came from one sample that was sequenced in a study of Ad26.COV2.S vaccination and SARS-CoV-2 variants. As to treatment: about 20 received Ad26.COV2.S at low or high dose, single or two shots; about 5 received placebo; per-sample allocation not given. Sample collection was performed on day 63 after the first vaccine or placebo injection. Repertoires were generated with immunoSEQ multiplex PCR, while TCRdb's copy carries only in-frame clones and drops some. Of about 350,000 clones listed, around 89% are singletons. Sequenced here: peripheral blood, sampled in a trial of Ad26.COV2.S vaccine versus placebo. Receptor source: a person aged 18 to 59 who received the Ad26.COV2.S COVID-19 vaccine or a placebo.

This clone showed up just a few times. The chain carries TRBV7-2 and TRBJ1-5; 7 positions match TRBD1. Germline V gene lookup returns CDR1 SGHTA and CDR2 FQGNSA. The CDR3 is 15 residues long. Germline trimming cut 5 bases from V and 4 bases from J; bases unmatched to any gene: 8. The CDR3 spells CASSTATGLNQPQHF. DNA of the CDR3: TGTGCCAGCAGCACCGCGACAGGGTTGAATCAGCCCCAGCATTTT.

The chain links TRBV2 to TRBJ2-1; the match to TRBD2 covers 12 bases. J gave up 1 base and V 8 bases, and 18 bases lay outside the gene matches. This CDR3 spans 20 amino acids. CDR1 SNHLY and CDR2 FYNNEI come from the germline V gene. The DNA for the CDR3 is TGTGCCAGCGACCTCACTCCCGGACTAGCGGGAAACAGGTCCTACAATGAGCAGTTCTTC. Translation gives CASDLTPGLAGNRSYNEQFF.

The rearrangement links TRBV6-5 to TRBJ2-1; 10 nucleotides agree with TRBD2. Germline V lookup: CDR1 MNHEY, CDR2 SVGAGI. The CDR3 runs to 15 residues. Germline trimming cut 6 bases from V and 2 bases from J; bases unmatched to any gene: 4. The CDR3 DNA is TGTGCCAGCAGGGTAGCGGGAGGAACCTACAATGAGCAGTTCTTC. The encoded protein is CASRVAGGTYNEQFF.

This chain joins TRBV15 and TRBJ1-2; the match to TRBD1 covers 8 bases. The V and J ends lost 2 bases and 8 bases, in that order; junction bases with no gene match: 7. The CDR3 is 14 residues long. Germline lookup yields CDR1 LNHNV and CDR2 YYDKDF (reference sequence). Here the CDR3 reads CATSRSKTGAGYTF. In nucleotides, the CDR3 is TGTGCCACCAGCAGATCGAAGACAGGGGCAGGCTACACCTTC.

J is TRBJ2-3 and V is TRBV18, with TRBD1 identical over 8 bases. Trimming cost V 6 bases and J 1 base; bases outside gene matches: 6. The CDR3 has 15 amino acids. Germline V gives CDR1 KGHSH, CDR2 LQKENI. Here the CDR3 reads CASSRQGSGTDTQYF. The DNA of the CDR3 is TGTGCCAGCTCGCGACAGGGGAGCGGCACAGATACGCAGTATTTT.

The chain employs TRBV5-1 and TRBJ2-3; 10 positions match TRBD1. CDR1 is SGHRS, CDR2 YFSETQ, per germline. The CDR3 consists of 14 residues. The J segment lost 2 bases and the V segment lost 7 bases, leaving 4 bases of the junction unmatched. CDR3 bases: TGCGCCAGCGGGACAGGGGTGCTCACAGATACGCAGTATTTT. This sequence encodes CASGTGVLTDTQYF.

V and J are TRBV12-3 or TRBV12-4 and TRBJ2-7; D unresolved. The CDR3 has 12 residues. The ends were cut back, 0 bases at V and 3 bases at J, with 3 bases in the middle. CDR3 in amino acids: CASSLAHYEQYF. The CDR3 nucleotides are TGTGCCAGCAGTTTAGCCCACTACGAGCAGTACTTC.